This TCR beta chain was recorded in a study of identifying expanded T cells in peripheral blood. Generated by immunoSEQ multiplex PCR, the TCRdb table keeps only in-frame clones and is missing some. The sample holds around 100,000 clones, around 88% seen once. Germline CDR1 and CDR2: PRHDT and FYEKMQ (reference sequence). The length of the CDR3 is 15 residues. The V end was cut by 6 bases, the J end by 3 bases, with 16 bases between. Study-level points and caveats: Differentially abundant clones: around 1.2 between replicates, just under 17 at roughly 15 days, 19 to 20 at four. Clone count variance between approximately 2-week samples rose with total template count.

As concerns this clone: Its antigen is not known.

During the collection period, no donor immune events like infections were recorded. The TCR sequence derives from a person aged 18 to 70 in good health. Sequenced sample: blood. The chain links TRBV13 to TRBJ2-3; unclear D gene. The CDR3 sequence: CASRGPSGETDTQYF. The CDR3 DNA sequence: TGTGCCAGCAGAGGGCCCTCTGGAGAGACAGATACGCAGTATTTT.